Listed below are T cell receptor beta chains from one sample, sequenced in a study of CD8+CD57+ T cells in acquired aplastic anemia. MiXCR, run by TCRdb on the reads, gives a single entry per CDR3 protein. The repertoire holds about 98,000 distinct CDR3 sequences, with roughly 70% as singletons. Material: sorted CD4+, CD8+, or CD8+CD57+ T cells (not recorded which) from PBMCs. These receptors were collected from a human donor with aplastic anemia. The CDR3 runs from the conserved cysteine through the conserved F or W. The order of the fields is clone size, D gene, J gene, V gene, CDR3 DNA, CDR3 protein. D genes are given only for firm matches. Clone size appears in some rows only: once, few, many, or a class for an expanded clone.

size: many
D: -
J: TRBJ2-1
V: TRBV6-4
DNA: TGTGCCAGCGCCCCGGGACACGAGAATGAGCAGTTCTTC
CDR3: CASAPGHENEQFF

size: once
D: TRBD1
J: TRBJ1-1
V: TRBV14
DNA: TGTGCCAGCAGCCAAGATGGTAGGGGGCCCATGAACACTGAAGCTTTCTTT
CDR3: CASSQDGRGPMNTEAFF

size: -
D: -
J: TRBJ1-1
V: TRBV20-1
DNA: TGCAGTGCTGAGGGACGTAGGGGACACACTGAAGCTTTCTTT
CDR3: CSAEGRRGHTEAFF

size: -
D: -
J: TRBJ1-3
V: TRBV7-8
DNA: TGTGCCAGCAGCTTAGCCCGGATCTCTGGAAACACCATATATTTT
CDR3: CASSLARISGNTIYF

size: -
D: TRBD2
J: TRBJ2-3
V: TRBV24-1
DNA: TGTGCCACGAGCCCGACTAGCGGGAGTCGGAATACGCAGTATTTT
CDR3: CATSPTSGSRNTQYF

size: -
D: TRBD1
J: TRBJ1-2
V: TRBV25-1
DNA: TGTGCCAGCAGTTTGCACCTCGGACAGGGCAACTATGGCTACACCTTC
CDR3: CASSLHLGQGNYGYTF

size: -
D: -
J: TRBJ1-5
V: TRBV19
DNA: TGTGCCAGTAGTATCCTAGGGGACCAGCCCCAGCATTTT
CDR3: CASSILGDQPQHF

size: -
D: -
J: TRBJ2-1
V: TRBV10-3
DNA: TGTGCCAGCAGTTACTCGACTCTAGTCGTCAATGAGCAGTTTTTC
CDR3: CASSYSTLVVNEQFF

size: few
D: -
J: TRBJ2-7
V: TRBV24-1
DNA: TGTGCCACCAGTGATTCCCACGAGCAGTACTTC
CDR3: CATSDSHEQYF

size: -
D: -
J: TRBJ1-4
V: TRBV7-8
DNA: TGTGCCAGCAGCTCAGGACGGATTGAAAAACTGTTTTTT
CDR3: CASSSGRIEKLFF

size: once
D: -
J: TRBJ2-5
V: TRBV6-5
DNA: TGTGCCAGCAGTTATATTCGAGGACTTGCGGAGACCCAGTACTTC
CDR3: CASSYIRGLAETQYF

size: -
D: TRBD2
J: TRBJ2-1
V: TRBV11-2
DNA: TGTGCCAGCCTTACAAATAGCGGGGTCAATGAGCAGTTCTTC
CDR3: CASLTNSGVNEQFF

size: many
D: -
J: TRBJ2-2
V: TRBV20-1
DNA: TGCAGTGCTAGCGGGAGATGGTTGACCGGGGAGCTGTTTTTT
CDR3: CSASGRWLTGELFF

size: -
D: -
J: TRBJ2-7
V: TRBV2
DNA: TGTGCCACGCGTGGGGGGTTTTACGAGCAGTACTTC
CDR3: CATRGGFYEQYF

size: -
D: TRBD2
J: TRBJ2-1
V: TRBV20-1
DNA: TGCAGTGCCTCTAGCGGTTACAATGAGCAGTTCTTC
CDR3: CSASSGYNEQFF

size: few
D: -
J: TRBJ2-7
V: TRBV24-1
DNA: TGTGCCACCAGTGAAGATAACCAAGGCCCGAGCTCCTACGAGCAGTACTTC
CDR3: CATSEDNQGPSSYEQYF

size: -
D: -
J: TRBJ1-3
V: TRBV2
DNA: TGTGCCAGCAGTTTAACAACATCTGGAAACACCATATATTTT
CDR3: CASSLTTSGNTIYF

size: once
D: -
J: TRBJ1-3
V: TRBV10-3
DNA: TGTGCCATCAGTGAGTCTTGGATGAGTTCCTCTGGTTTT
CDR3: CAISESWMSSSGF

size: many
D: TRBD1
J: TRBJ1-2
V: TRBV20-1
DNA: TGCAGTGCTAGAGAAAGGGACAGGACTTATGGCTACACCTTC
CDR3: CSARERDRTYGYTF

size: -
D: -
J: TRBJ2-7
V: TRBV20-1
DNA: TGCAGTGCTAGAGACGCCAGGGGCTCCTACGAGCAGTACTTC
CDR3: CSARDARGSYEQYF

size: once
D: TRBD1
J: TRBJ2-7
V: TRBV19
DNA: TGTGCCAGTAGTATAGCGAGACAGGGGTACGAGCAGTACTTC
CDR3: CASSIARQGYEQYF

size: -
D: -
J: TRBJ1-6
V: TRBV20-1
DNA: TGCAGTGCTAGAGCCCCGGACATCGAAGGGAATTCACCCCTCCACTTT
CDR3: CSARAPDIEGNSPLHF

size: -
D: TRBD2
J: TRBJ2-7
V: TRBV15
DNA: TGTGCCACCAGCAGAGAACTAGCGGGAGACTACGAGCAGTACTTC
CDR3: CATSRELAGDYEQYF

size: -
D: -
J: TRBJ1-5
V: TRBV5-6
DNA: TGTGCCAGCAGCTTGGGCCTGAGGACGTCCAGCAATCAGCCCCAGCATTTT
CDR3: CASSLGLRTSSNQPQHF

size: -
D: -
J: TRBJ1-3
V: TRBV19
DNA: TGTGCCAGCAGTACCGTGATCTCTGGAAACACCATATATTTT
CDR3: CASSTVISGNTIYF

size: -
D: -
J: TRBJ1-4
V: TRBV20-1
DNA: TGCAGTGCTAGTAGGGGGACTAATGAAAAACTGTTTTTT
CDR3: CSASRGTNEKLFF

size: -
D: -
J: TRBJ2-1
V: TRBV7-3
DNA: TGTGCCAGCAGCTTAGAACGTAATGAGCAGTTCTTC
CDR3: CASSLERNEQFF

size: -
D: TRBD2
J: TRBJ2-7
V: TRBV12-3/TRBV12-4
DNA: TGTGCCAGCAGTTTATCAGCGGGGGGCTACGAGCAGTACTTC
CDR3: CASSLSAGGYEQYF

size: -
D: -
J: TRBJ1-2
V: TRBV29-1
DNA: TGCAGCGTTGAAGATAAGGGGAGGGGCTATGGCTGCACCTTC
CDR3: CSVEDKGRGYGCTF

size: -
D: TRBD2
J: TRBJ2-3
V: TRBV29-1
DNA: TGCAGCTCCTCTGGGATAGCGGGGGTCACAGATACGCAGTATTTT
CDR3: CSSSGIAGVTDTQYF

size: -
D: TRBD2
J: TRBJ2-3
V: TRBV7-2
DNA: TGTGCCAGCAGCTTAGTGCCACTAGCGGCTAGCACAGATACGCAGTATTTT
CDR3: CASSLVPLAASTDTQYF

size: -
D: -
J: TRBJ1-2
V: TRBV7-8
DNA: TGTGCCAGCAGCTTGTACACCAGAGCTAACTATAGCTACACCTTC
CDR3: CASSLYTRANYSYTF

size: -
D: TRBD1
J: TRBJ1-5
V: TRBV20-1
DNA: TGCAGTGCTCCCTCGACAGGGAGGCAGCCCCAGCATTTT
CDR3: CSAPSTGRQPQHF

size: -
D: -
J: TRBJ2-1
V: TRBV10-1
DNA: TGCGCCAGCAGTGAACGGGACACTTACAATGAGCAGTTCTTC
CDR3: CASSERDTYNEQFF

size: many
D: TRBD1
J: TRBJ2-7
V: TRBV7-6
DNA: TGTGCCAGCAGCTTAGAGCAGGGGGTGCGGTACGAGCAGTACTTC
CDR3: CASSLEQGVRYEQYF

size: -
D: TRBD2
J: TRBJ2-1
V: TRBV24-1
DNA: TGTGCCACCAGTGGTCTTGGGCGGGGGGGCCTGGGTGAGCAGTTCTTC
CDR3: CATSGLGRGGLGEQFF

size: -
D: TRBD2
J: TRBJ2-1
V: TRBV20-1
DNA: TGCAGTGCTAGAATTAGCGGGAGGGGGGTAGATGAGCAGTTCTTC
CDR3: CSARISGRGVDEQFF

size: -
D: TRBD1
J: TRBJ2-1
V: TRBV12-3/TRBV12-4
DNA: TGTGCCAGCAGGACAGGGATGAGGTATGAGCAGTTCTTC
CDR3: CASRTGMRYEQFF

size: many
D: -
J: TRBJ2-1
V: TRBV7-9
DNA: TGTGCCAGCAGCACAGAGGGACCGGGGTCCTTC
CDR3: CASSTEGPGSF

size: -
D: -
J: TRBJ1-5
V: TRBV10-3
DNA: TGTGCCATCAGTGCCGGAAGGGATAGCAATCAGCCCCAGCATTTT
CDR3: CAISAGRDSNQPQHF

size: -
D: TRBD1
J: TRBJ2-7
V: TRBV29-1
DNA: TGCAGCGTTGAACCCGGGACAGGGGCCCCCTACGAGCAGTACTTC
CDR3: CSVEPGTGAPYEQYF

size: -
D: -
J: TRBJ1-1
V: TRBV6-4
DNA: TGTGCCAGCAGACTTAGTGCAGGGGACACTGAAGCTTTCTTT
CDR3: CASRLSAGDTEAFF

size: few
D: -
J: TRBJ2-1
V: TRBV10-3
DNA: TGTGCCACGACCGGGACCCAGGGCAATGAGCAGTTCTTC
CDR3: CATTGTQGNEQFF

size: few
D: -
J: TRBJ1-1
V: TRBV2
DNA: TGTGCCAGCAGTGACAGCCCTACCGCGACGGGAGCTTTCTTT
CDR3: CASSDSPTATGAFF

size: few
D: -
J: TRBJ1-5
V: TRBV7-9
DNA: TGTGCCAGCAGCTTAGGGAGGGGCCAGCCCCAGCATTTT
CDR3: CASSLGRGQPQHF

size: -
D: TRBD2
J: TRBJ2-7
V: TRBV11-2
DNA: TGTGCCAGCAGCGCGGCCACTGGGAGCGGGAGTTACGAGCAGTACTTC
CDR3: CASSAATGSGSYEQYF